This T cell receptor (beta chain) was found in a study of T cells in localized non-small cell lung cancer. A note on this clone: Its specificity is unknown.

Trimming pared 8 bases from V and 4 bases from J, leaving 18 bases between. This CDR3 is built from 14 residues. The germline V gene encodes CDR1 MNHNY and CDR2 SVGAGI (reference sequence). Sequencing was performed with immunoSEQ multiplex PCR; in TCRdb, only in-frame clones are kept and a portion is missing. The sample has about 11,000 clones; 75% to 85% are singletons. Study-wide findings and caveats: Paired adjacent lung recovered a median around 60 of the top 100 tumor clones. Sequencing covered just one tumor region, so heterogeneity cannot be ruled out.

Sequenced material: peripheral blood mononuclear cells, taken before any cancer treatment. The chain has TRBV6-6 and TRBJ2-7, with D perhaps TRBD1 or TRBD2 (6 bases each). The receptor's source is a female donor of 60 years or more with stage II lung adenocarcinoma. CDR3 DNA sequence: TGTGCCAGCGGTACTAGGGGGGTAGGGTACGAGCAGTACTTC. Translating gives CASGTRGVGYEQYF.